The clone carrying this T cell receptor beta chain was counted between two and nine times. Trimming stripped 6 bases from V and 6 bases from J, with 14 bases between. The CDR3 extends over 13 amino acids. Every patient had bone marrow sampled while the disease was active. The data are from a study of read filtering for tumor transcriptome and immune sequencing. At the level of the study: Patients were approximately 17 male and 11 to 15 female, mean age about 65 years, range about 47 to 85.

This library used roughly 400 ng RNA and molecular barcoded adaptors spanning alpha/delta and beta/gamma chains. MiXCR, run by TCRdb on the reads, gives a single entry per CDR3 protein. The sample lists 75,000 to 95,000 distinct CDR3 sequences; roughly a fifth were seen once. The sample taken for sequencing was a population of CD138-negative cells sorted from bone marrow. V and J are TRBV12-3 or TRBV12-4 and TRBJ1-2; D ambiguous. This clonotype originated in a donor over 35 with multiple myeloma. CDR3 region: CASSLQVFHGYTF. The CDR3 DNA reads TGTGCCAGCAGCCTACAAGTCTTTCATGGCTACACCTTC.